The sequence of this T cell receptor beta chain was determined in a study of shared clonotypes between healthy human individuals (dated by TCRdb to about 2020). The study in broad terms: The cohort included a few men and a couple of women between 18 and 49 years of age. For each donor, CD4 naive and CD4 memory were each run on three plates, CD8 naive on two plates, and CD8 memory on one plate. To estimate repertoire size and how much clonotypes are shared between individuals, the study performed deep sequencing of blood TCR repertoires from roughly five healthy adults. Libraries were prepared and TCR repertoires were sequenced by different laboratories using diverse techniques, in order to increase sequencing depth and limit assay-specific biases. Between about 0.9 and 10 billion PBMCs per donor were obtained by leukapheresis. General conclusions and limits of the study: Rarefaction of sorted-subset datasets indicated incomplete sequencing despite the large sequencing depth. Pairwise subsampling indicated that sequencing depth was expected to affect the degree of clonotype sharing among donors. Larger estimated clonotype richness was generally found for naive subsets than for memory subsets. Clonotypes shared by all four sorted-subset donors showed higher generation probabilities than non-shared clonotypes. Only blood was sampled, and tissue TCR repertoires likely differ from those in blood. Because the study included only a small number of donors, the genetic and exposure-history diversity represented was limited. Across a handful of donors, about 5% of naive CD4, approximately 3.5% of naive CD8, around 2.5% of memory CD4, and around 0.4% of memory CD8 clonotypes were shared.

The donors were healthy, HIV-negative adults with no recently reported acute infections or vaccinations. Only Caucasian adults living in Nashville, Tennessee, USA were represented among the donors. CD4+ T cells were enriched through magnetic negative selection, after which naive cells were positively selected on CD45RA and the remaining negative fraction served as the memory subset. Blood was obtained by leukapheresis, after which PBMCs were separated by Ficoll-Histopaque density gradient centrifugation and cryopreserved in liquid nitrogen vapor phase. Analytical flow cytometry was used to check the purity and quantity of each magnetically sorted T cell population. From each sorted fraction, genomic DNA was isolated and quantified by UV absorbance on a Nanodrop 2000c. Using the deep immunoSEQ assay, TCR CDR3 regions were amplified from genomic DNA by multiplex PCR. Genomic DNA extracted from each cell subset was distributed evenly over all wells of several immunoSEQ 96-well plates, and each plate served as one replicate. For sorted subsets, roughly 200 ng of genomic DNA, equivalent to 25,000 to 30,000 T cell genomes, went into each replicate PCR. Purified libraries were measured with a Qubit 3.0 fluorometer, size-checked on a Bioanalyzer 2100, and measured again with the KAPA Library Quantification kit. A separate single-read 150-cycle Illumina NextSeq 550 flow cell was used to sequence each immunoSEQ 96-well plate. From the authors' description of their analysis: The immunoSEQ output contained only junctional sequences without quality scores, so filtering could not match that applied to full-length reads. Sequences were annotated with PyIR, a Python wrapper for IgBLAST v1.9, using IMGT germline references to assign V/J genes and CDR3. Any read was removed if the V/J assignment was weak (E-value above 1e-6), the CDR3 was missing, or the read contained stop codons, out-of-frame junctions, or ambiguous translated residues. V3J clonotypes were defined as sequences sharing the same inferred V gene, J gene, and CDR3 amino acid sequence. Percentage overlap between repertoires was calculated by dividing the number of shared unique clonotypes by the size of the smaller repertoire. Three approaches were used to assess repertoire richness: RTK rarefaction, the Chao1 estimator, and Recon v2.1 estimates of unobserved clonotypes. Generation probabilities for all TCRbeta clonotypes obtained by the gDNA method from a handful of donors were computed using OLGA. Held by TCRdb, this immuneACCESS table contains in-frame sequences only and omits some clones. Under half of the omission traces to an unresolved V gene where checked; the cause of the rest is unknown. That table supplies the V and J calls and clone size; D and trimming were determined from the DNA. The sample table records more than 2 million clones; 95% of these occur just once. Jointly, the top ten make up around 0.13% of the sample.

Concerning this clone itself: Its antigen specificity is not known. Base quality data are lacking; no much larger clone is found one base away.

In the germline V gene (reference sequence), CDR1 corresponds to WNHNN and CDR2 to SYGVQD. The CDR3 sequence holds 15 residues, the cysteine and phenylalanine included. CDR3 DNA is the only sequence kept; it has 45 bases, read in frame from the first base. Here V drops 8 bases and J drops 4 bases, and the junction holds 9 bases not matched to any gene. This receptor was identified in a man in his late teens or twenties in good health. The V gene is TRBV10-1 and the J gene is TRBJ2-2, and 8 junction bases match TRBD1. Sequences were obtained from naive CD4+ T cells sorted from blood. Explained via the paper, the cell subset or site label denotes: CD45RA+ positively selected. The CDR3 protein sequence reads: CASSAGGVGTGELFF. The DNA is as follows: TGCGCCAGCTCGGCAGGGGGCGTCGGCACCGGGGAGCTGTTTTTT.